This T cell receptor beta chain was captured in a study of shared clonotypes between healthy human individuals. Germline-derived CDR1 and CDR2 are SGHTA and FQGTGA. There are 13 residues in the CDR3. Trimming left V 9 bases short and J 4 bases short, with 15 bases between. The sequencing of unsorted PBMC DNA took place on ten immunoSEQ deep assay plates. Clones were sequenced by immunoSEQ multiplex PCR, and TCRdb holds only the in-frame ones, with some missing. Of fewer than 600,000 clones in the sample, 70% to 80% are singletons; the top ten hold approximately 12%. The specimen was PBMCs. The rearrangement uses TRBV7-3 and TRBJ1-1; the D gene is possibly TRBD1 (5 bases). The sequence was collected from a woman in her forties in good health. Some clones in this sample may be carry-over from other donors' samples. CDR3 residues: CASRMGGSTEAFF. In DNA form, the CDR3 reads TGTGCCAGTCGAATGGGGGGGAGCACTGAAGCTTTCTTT.